These T cell receptor beta chains were read from a single sample in a study of blood T cells in healthy people across ages. Via MiXCR, TCRdb re-called the 5' RACE reads, giving one row per CDR3 protein. The table has about 730,000 distinct CDR3 sequences, around 46% seen once; the top ten hold 20% to 25%. Material for sequencing was blood. These receptors came from a woman aged 55-75 years in good health. CDR3s include the opening cysteine and the closing phenylalanine or tryptophan. A D gene is named only where the DNA matches it firmly. Clone size is shown for a subset of rows, as once, few, many or a class of expanded clone.

d_gene,v_gene,j_gene,abundance,CDR3nt,CDR3aa
.,TRBV27,TRBJ2-7,few,TGTGCCAGCAGTTTGTCAGGGGCCTACGAGCAGTACTTC,CASSLSGAYEQYF
.,TRBV27,TRBJ2-5,.,TGTGCCAGCAGTCCCTCCGCCGGACGCCAAGAGACCCAGTACTTC,CASSPSAGRQETQYF
.,TRBV3-1,TRBJ2-7,.,TGTGCCAGCAGCCTTGTGGGGGACACCTACGAGCAGTACTTC,CASSLVGDTYEQYF
TRBD1,TRBV24-1,TRBJ2-7,.,TGTGCCACCAGTGACCCGGGACAGGGGACCAACGAGCAGTACTTC,CATSDPGQGTNEQYF
.,TRBV4-3,TRBJ1-2,.,TGCGCCAGCAGCCAAGACTTAATAAGCTATGGCTACACCTTC,CASSQDLISYGYTF
TRBD2,TRBV7-6,TRBJ2-7,few,TGTGCCAGCAGCTTAAGTAGCGGGAGAACGGGCGAGCAGTACTTC,CASSLSSGRTGEQYF
.,TRBV12-3/TRBV12-4,TRBJ1-1,few,TGTGCCAGCAGTCGGGAAGGGAACACTGAAGCTTTCTTT,CASSREGNTEAFF
.,TRBV27,TRBJ2-7,few,TGTGCCAGCAGTTTACTGGTCAGTTCACCCTACGAGCAGTACTTC,CASSLLVSSPYEQYF
TRBD2,TRBV6-1,TRBJ2-3,.,TGTGCCAGCAGTTCGGGCGGGAGCGGGGATACGCAGTATTTT,CASSSGGSGDTQYF
.,TRBV12-3/TRBV12-4,TRBJ2-7,.,TGTGCCAGCATTAGTAAGGCGGGCTCCTACAATGAGCAGTACTTC,CASISKAGSYNEQYF
.,TRBV29-1,TRBJ2-7,many,TGCAGCGTTTTCGGCGGCCATACCTACGAGCAGTACTTC,CSVFGGHTYEQYF
TRBD2,TRBV12-3/TRBV12-4,TRBJ2-5,few,TGTGCCAGCAGCGGGACTAGCGGAGGAGAGACCCAGTACTTC,CASSGTSGGETQYF
.,TRBV29-1,TRBJ2-5,many,TGCAGCTCCCGGTTCTACCAAGAGACCCAGTACTTC,CSSRFYQETQYF
.,TRBV20-1,TRBJ1-6,.,TGCAGTGCCAAGAGGTCCGGGGCCCTCCCAGTCGATTCACCCCTCCACTTT,CSAKRSGALPVDSPLHF
.,TRBV13,TRBJ1-5,few,TGTGCCAGCAGCTTAGGGTCCAACGAACAGCCCCAGCATTTT,CASSLGSNEQPQHF
.,TRBV29-1,TRBJ1-1,.,TGCAGCGTTGAAGGCTGGGTGAACACTGAAGCTTTCTTT,CSVEGWVNTEAFF
.,TRBV19,TRBJ2-7,few,TGTGCCAGTCGGGACACGATCTCCTACGAGCAGTACTTC,CASRDTISYEQYF